This passage covers 27 T cell receptor beta chains from one sample sequenced in a study of shared clonotypes between healthy human individuals. Produced via immunoSEQ multiplex PCR; TCRdb's table is partial and in-frame only. The sample has approximately 2,000,000 clones; just over 90% are singletons. CD45RO negativity and positive selection for CCR7 defined naive CD8 cells, a population that excluded terminally differentiated effector memory CD45RA+ cells. The sample comprised naive CD8+ T cells from PBMCs. These receptors came from a man aged 18 to 29 in good health. Some clones in this sample may be carry-over from other donors' samples.

Worth noting for this clone: Distinct nucleotide sequences in the sample also encode this CDR3. J is TRBJ2-5 and V is TRBV27; D unclear. V was trimmed by 2 bases and J by 7 bases, leaving 11 bases between them. Germline CDR1 MNHEY, CDR2 SMNVEV (reference sequence). This CDR3 contains 13 residues. The CDR3 spells CASSLLGSGTQYF. CDR3 nucleotide sequence: TGTGCCAGCAGTTTACTTGGGTCGGGGACCCAGTACTTC.

The CDR3 reads CASSILPSGYEQYF. The CDR3 region has the DNA TGTGCCAGCAGCATACTCCCCTCGGGGTATGAGCAGTACTTC. The V gene is TRBV27, the J gene TRBJ2-7, with D possibly matching TRBD2 (5 bases). Germline assignment: CDR1 MNHEY and CDR2 SMNVEV (reference sequence). Trimming removed 6 bases from V and 7 bases from J, with 19 bases in between. The CDR3 runs to 14 residues.

The chain has TRBV27 and TRBJ2-2; 11 nucleotides line up with TRBD2. The trim removed 4 bases at V and 2 bases at J, leaving 3 bases unmatched. This CDR3 has 16 residues. CDR1 and CDR2 (germline): MNHEY, SMNVEV (reference sequence). DNA for the CDR3: TGTGCCAGCAGTTCCGGGACTAGCGGCAACACCGGGGAGCTGTTTTTT. Its translation is CASSSGTSGNTGELFF.

The chain has TRBV15 and TRBJ2-2, with 7 bases fitting TRBD2. CDR3 length: 16 residues. Losses at the gene ends were 1 base for V and 2 bases for J; bases not matched to a gene: 4. CDR1 and CDR2 from the germline V gene are LNHNV and YYDKDF (reference sequence). The CDR3 bases are TGTGCCACCAGCAGAGTTTCTAGCGGAAACACCGGGGAGCTGTTTTTT. Translating gives CATSRVSSGNTGELFF.

The rearrangement uses TRBV9 and TRBJ2-1; 7 bases line up with TRBD2. The CDR3 covers 16 residues. Germline CDR1 and CDR2: SGDLS and YYNGEE. The ends lost 3 bases at V and 4 bases at J; junction bases unmatched: 10. The CDR3 is CASSDQAGTIYNEQFF. As DNA, the CDR3 is TGTGCCAGCAGCGATCAAGCGGGAACCATTTACAATGAGCAGTTCTTC.

The chain combines TRBV10-3 with TRBJ2-1, with D uncertain. The CDR3 has 11 residues. Germline values: CDR1 ENHRY, CDR2 SYGVKD. Between the trimmed V and J ends, which lost 11 bases and 5 bases, there was a span of 10 bases. The CDR3 loop is CAVLKNNEQFF. CDR3 nucleotides: TGTGCCGTCCTAAAAAACAATGAGCAGTTCTTC.

The chain carries TRBV28 and TRBJ2-1; D is unclear. CDR3 length equals 13 residues. Trimming pared 10 bases from V and 2 bases from J, leaving 12 bases between. In germline, CDR1 is MDHEN, CDR2 SYDVKM. In nucleotides, the CDR3 is TGTGCCACCGAAAACGGCCCCTACAATGAGCAGTTCTTC. It specifies CATENGPYNEQFF.

The gene calls are TRBV27 and TRBJ1-4; unclear D gene. Germline V CDR1 and CDR2: MNHEY, SMNVEV (reference sequence). V was trimmed by 4 bases and J by 3 bases, leaving 18 bases between them. This CDR3 region has 17 residues. The CDR3 is CASSWTYLAQANEKLFF. DNA for the CDR3: TGTGCCAGCAGTTGGACGTACTTGGCGCAAGCTAATGAAAAACTGTTTTTT.

This clone was seen once. This rearrangement joins TRBV13 to TRBJ2-6; 7 bases are a match to TRBD2. Germline V CDR1 and CDR2: PRHDT, FYEKMQ (reference sequence). This CDR3 is built from 16 residues. After removal of 1 base from V and 13 bases from J, the junction contained 13 bases not matched to a gene. CDR3 protein: CASSLAAGASFGVLTF. CDR3 sequence (DNA): TGTGCCAGCAGCTTAGCCGCGGGAGCCTCCTTCGGGGTCCTGACTTTC.

The chain recombines TRBV15 with TRBJ2-2, with D maybe TRBD1 (5 bases). Germline lookup yields CDR1 LNHNV and CDR2 YYDKDF (reference sequence). The CDR3 runs to 16 residues. The V and J ends lost 5 bases and 2 bases respectively, with 15 bases between them. CDR3 sequence: CATSWPQGFNTGELFF. The CDR3 DNA reads TGTGCCACCAGCTGGCCGCAGGGATTCAACACCGGGGAGCTGTTTTTT.

The genes are TRBV5-6 and TRBJ1-3; a possible D gene is TRBD1 (5 bases). The CDR3 is made up of 14 amino acids. Germline V CDR1 and CDR2: SGHDT, YYEEEE. V lost 4 bases, J lost 4 bases, and 12 bases lay in between. The CDR3 DNA reads as TGTGCCAGCAGCCTCGGGACGAGAGGAAACACCATATATTTT. Encoded protein: CASSLGTRGNTIYF.

CDR3 protein: CASSQRQGRPEKLFF. The CDR3 DNA is TGTGCCAGCAGCCAACGTCAGGGCCGGCCCGAAAAACTGTTTTTT. The rearrangement joins TRBV6-6 to TRBJ1-4; D is possibly TRBD1 (5 bases). V was shortened by 6 bases and J by 8 bases, with 19 bases between the two germline ends. The germline CDR1 and CDR2 sequences are MNHNY and SVGAGI (reference sequence). This CDR3 comprises 15 residues.

This clone was observed once. This chain links TRBV6-1 with TRBJ1-2, with 7 bases that match TRBD1. The germline gives CDR1 MNHNS, CDR2 SASEGT. CDR3 size: 15 residues. V gave up 6 bases and J gave up 9 bases; unmatched junction bases: 16. For the CDR3, the DNA is TGTGCCAGCAGCCAAGCGGGCCCCGCAGGGGGAAGCTACACCTTC. It encodes CASSQAGPAGGSYTF.

The chain employs TRBV28 and TRBJ2-7; no clear D. The V gene's germline CDR1 is MDHEN and CDR2 SYDVKM. V was shortened by 3 bases and J by 3 bases, with 9 bases between the two germline ends. The CDR3 extends over 13 amino acids. The DNA for the CDR3 is TGTGCCAGCAGTTTGCATCTAGACTACGAGCAGTACTTC. It yields the protein CASSLHLDYEQYF.

This chain uses TRBV7-8 with TRBJ1-2, with D unresolved. Trimming took 1 base from V and 6 from J, leaving 15 bases between them. Germline V gives CDR1 SGHVS, CDR2 FQNEAQ. CDR3 length equals 15 residues. CDR3 loop: CASSLVKPSSNGYTF. For the CDR3, the DNA is TGTGCCAGCAGCTTAGTTAAGCCGTCCTCAAATGGCTACACCTTC.

On this clone: Distinct nucleotide sequences in the sample also encode this CDR3. The rearrangement links TRBV27 to TRBJ1-1; D perhaps matches TRBD1 (6 bases). With 0 bases removed from V and 0 bases from J, the gap between germline ends came to 8 bases. The CDR3 loop spans 15 amino acids. CDR1 is MNHEY, CDR2 SMNVEV, per germline (reference sequence). The CDR3 DNA is TGTGCCAGCAGTTTATCGACAGGTTTGAACACTGAAGCTTTCTTT. This codes for CASSLSTGLNTEAFF.

This chain uses TRBV15 with TRBJ1-4; D is perhaps TRBD1 (5 bases). Germline-derived CDR1 and CDR2 are LNHNV and YYDKDF (reference sequence). V was clipped by 8 bases and J by 0 bases, with 10 bases between them. The CDR3 totals 14 residues. Written as DNA, the CDR3 is TGTGCCACCTCAGGGAGAACAACTAATGAAAAACTGTTTTTT. Its protein is CATSGRTTNEKLFF.

V is TRBV28 and J is TRBJ2-7, with 12 positions matching TRBD2. The ends lost 7 bases at V and 5 bases at J; junction bases unmatched: 18. CDR3 length equals 18 residues. Germline CDR1 is MDHEN and CDR2 is SYDVKM. CDR3: CASTSLAGGPGPGNEQYF. Written as DNA, the CDR3 is TGTGCCAGCACCTCGCTAGCGGGAGGGCCGGGGCCGGGGAACGAGCAGTACTTC.

This clone was found once. The chain combines TRBV6-5 with TRBJ2-1; 9 bases fit TRBD2. There are 15 residues in the CDR3. Germline V gene lookup returns CDR1 MNHEY and CDR2 SVGAGI. Germline trimming cut 0 bases from V and 6 bases from J; bases unmatched to any gene: 3. The CDR3 bases are TGTGCCAGCAGTTACTCGCGGGAGGGGGCCAATGAGCAGTTCTTC. The encoded protein is CASSYSREGANEQFF.

The V gene is TRBV18, the J gene TRBJ2-3; weak D call: TRBD1 (5 bases). V was clipped by 6 bases and J by 5 bases, with 21 bases between them. The CDR3 covers 16 residues. The germline gives CDR1 KGHSH, CDR2 LQKENI. The CDR3 DNA is TGTGCCAGCTCGTCTAAACAGGTGGTCCACTTAGATACGCAGTATTTT. Translated: CASSSKQVVHLDTQYF. The variable domain in full, with the rest retrieved from reference TRBV18 and TRBJ2-3, is NAGVMQNPRHLVRRRGQEARLRCSPMKGHSHVYWYRQLPEEGLKFMVYLQKENIIDESGMPKERFSAEFPKEGPSILRIQQVVRGDSAAYFCASSSKQVVHLDTQYFGPGTRLTVL.

CDR3 amino acids: CASSVRGEEQFF. CDR3 coding DNA: TGTGCCAGCAGTGTTAGGGGGGAAGAGCAGTTCTTC. The chain recombines TRBV2 with TRBJ2-1; possibly TRBD1 or TRBD2 for D (6 bases each). Trimming took off 4 bases at V and 10 bases at J, with 11 bases between the two ends. Per germline, CDR1 SNHLY and CDR2 FYNNEI. This CDR3 spans 12 amino acids.

A remark on this clone: The sample carries other DNA sequences with the same CDR3. The chain has TRBV7-9 and TRBJ2-1; tentative D call: TRBD1 (5 bases). In germline, CDR1 is SEHNR, CDR2 FQNEAQ (reference sequence). V was cut by 2 bases and J by 6 bases, with 5 bases left in between. The CDR3 sequence is 12 residues long. The CDR3 nucleotides are TGTGCCAGCAGCTTACAGGGCAATGAGCAGTTCTTC. This encodes CASSLQGNEQFF.

The chain is built from TRBV27 and TRBJ2-5, with D unclear. This CDR3 comprises 15 residues. The V and J ends lost 3 bases and 5 bases respectively, with 16 bases between them. The germline gives CDR1 MNHEY, CDR2 SMNVEV (reference sequence). The CDR3 nucleotides read TGTGCCAGCAGTTTTATCTGGCCCAGCCCCGAGACCCAGTACTTC. Its translation: CASSFIWPSPETQYF.

The rearrangement links TRBV11-2 to TRBJ2-3; 7 bases match TRBD1. Germline V lookup: CDR1 SGHAT, CDR2 FQNNGV. This CDR3 has 12 amino acids. V was clipped by 5 bases and J by 7 bases; unmatched bases: 3. For the CDR3, the DNA is TGTGCCAGCAGCCGGGACAGACATACGCAGTATTTT. Its protein product is CASSRDRHTQYF.

This chain links TRBV21-1 with TRBJ2-2; the table gives TRBD2 as D, unverified against the DNA. TRBV21-1 is an annotated pseudogene. CDR3 length: 15 amino acids. The CDR3 nucleotides read TGTGCCAGCAGCGACGGGGGGGCTTGGACCGGGGAGCTGTTTTTT. Translating it yields CASSDGGAWTGELFF.

The J gene is TRBJ2-7, the V gene TRBV23-1; D is possibly TRBD1 or TRBD2 (5 bases each). TRBV23-1 is an open reading frame, and its role is uncertain. This CDR3 has 15 residues. Trimming took 6 bases from V and 1 from J, leaving 16 bases between them. The CDR3 DNA is TGCGCCAGCAGGAGTAGGGGAGAGGGTTCCTACGAGCAGTACTTC. Protein: CASRSRGEGSYEQYF.

The chain has TRBV7-2 and TRBJ1-1, with 8 bases aligning to TRBD1. CDR3 size: 14 residues. V was clipped by 5 bases and J by 4 bases; unmatched bases: 6. CDR1 and CDR2 from the germline V gene are SGHTA and FQGNSA. CDR3 loop: CASSLRTGSTEAFF. CDR3 DNA: TGTGCCAGCAGCCTCCGGACAGGGAGCACTGAAGCTTTCTTT.